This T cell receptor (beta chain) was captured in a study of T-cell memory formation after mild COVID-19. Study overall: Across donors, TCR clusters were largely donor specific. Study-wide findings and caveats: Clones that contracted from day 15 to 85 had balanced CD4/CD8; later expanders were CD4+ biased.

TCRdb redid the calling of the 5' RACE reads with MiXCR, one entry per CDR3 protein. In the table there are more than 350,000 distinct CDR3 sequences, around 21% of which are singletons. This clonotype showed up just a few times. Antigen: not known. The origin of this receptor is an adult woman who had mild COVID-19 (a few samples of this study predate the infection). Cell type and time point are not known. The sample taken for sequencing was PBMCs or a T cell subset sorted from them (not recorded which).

In DNA form, the CDR3 reads TGTGCCTGGAGTGTGGAGGGTCGTGGCTACACCTTC. Its translation: CAWSVEGRGYTF. This chain links TRBV30 with TRBJ1-2; D is undetermined. CDR3 length equals 12 residues. The germline V gene encodes CDR1 GTSNPN and CDR2 SVGIG (reference sequence). V shed 0 bases and J shed 7 bases, with 9 bases lying between them.